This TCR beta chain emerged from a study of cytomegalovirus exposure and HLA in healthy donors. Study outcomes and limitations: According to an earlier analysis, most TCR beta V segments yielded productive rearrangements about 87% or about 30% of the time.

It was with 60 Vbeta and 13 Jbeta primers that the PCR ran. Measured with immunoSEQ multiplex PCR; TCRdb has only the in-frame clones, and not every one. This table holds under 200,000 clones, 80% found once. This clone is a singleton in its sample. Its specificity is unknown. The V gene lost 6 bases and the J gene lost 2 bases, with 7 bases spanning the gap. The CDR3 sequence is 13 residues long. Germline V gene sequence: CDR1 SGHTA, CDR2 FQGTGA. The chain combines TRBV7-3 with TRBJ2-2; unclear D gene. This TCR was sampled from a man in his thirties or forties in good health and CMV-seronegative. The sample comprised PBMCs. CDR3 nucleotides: TGTGCCAGCAGTTCTAAAAACACCGGGGAGCTGTTTTTT. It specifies CASSSKNTGELFF. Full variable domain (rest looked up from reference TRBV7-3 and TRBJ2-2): GAGVSQTPSNKVTEKGKYVELRCDPISGHTALYWYRQSLGQGPEFLIYFQGTGAADDSGLPNDRFFAVRPEGSVSTLKIQRTERGDSAVYLCASSSKNTGELFFGEGSRLTVL.